This entry is about one TCR beta chain. The antigen is undetermined. Per the original methods: Around 91,000 TCRs per sample was the median, with a range of roughly 23,224 to 690,600. TCRdb reanalysed the RACE reads using MiXCR and keeps one entry per CDR3 protein. The V and J calls follow TCRdb's processing rather than the paper's. The sample contains around 130,000 distinct CDR3 sequences, approximately 10% of which appear only once. This sample stems from a study of human T cells and chemical hapten exposure. Study-level information: There were per-sample TCR yield variations, arising mainly from small pooled library volume differences. Study results and caveats: No shift was seen in TCRs above 1 in 1000 frequency with DPC sensitization.

The time point here: healthy volunteer bleed at 2 weeks. RNA extraction used unfractionated whole blood as the source of total RNA. The CDR3 length is 16 residues. The chain uses TRBV21-1 and TRBJ2-1; the table names TRBD2, a call not compared with the DNA. TRBV21-1 is noted as a pseudogene. Sequencing was performed on whole blood. The sequence was collected from a male donor in good health. Some clones in this sample may be carry-over from other donors' samples. This CDR3 reads CASSPRRTRRRNEQFF. The CDR3 DNA reads as TGTGCCAGCAGCCCCCGTCGGACTAGAAGAAGGAATGAGCAGTTCTTC.